Listed below are T cell receptor beta chains from one sample, sequenced in a study of tumor-infiltrating lymphocytes in primary liver carcinoma. TCRdb reanalysed the multiplex PCR reads using MiXCR and keeps one entry per CDR3 protein. Here the sample spans 70,000 to 75,000 distinct CDR3 sequences, about 72% being singletons. Sample: liver tumor tissue from sampling region 4. The origin of the receptors is a middle-aged man with primary liver carcinoma and hepatitis B virus infection. Both conserved end residues are part of each CDR3. Fields, in order: D gene, J gene, V gene, clone size, CDR3 protein, CDR3 DNA. The D gene is left open where the match is weak. The listing skips clone size in some rows; elsewhere it reads once, few, many or a size class.

>TRBD2|TRBJ2-1|TRBV12-3/TRBV12-4|many
CASSLRSGNFYNEQFF
TGTGCCAGCAGCTTGCGAAGCGGGAACTTCTACAATGAGCAGTTCTTC
>.|TRBJ1-1|TRBV5-1|once
CASSLDGSEAFF
TGCGCCAGCAGCTTGGATGGCTCAGAAGCTTTCTTT
>.|TRBJ2-7|TRBV6-1|.
CASVREAISHEQYF
TGTGCCAGCGTCAGGGAAGCCATCTCCCACGAGCAGTACTTC
>TRBD2|TRBJ2-1|TRBV11-2|.
CTSSLDIGLAMGKQLF
TGTACCAGCAGCTTGGATATCGGACTAGCCATGGGTAAGCAGCTCTTC
>.|TRBJ2-1|TRBV6-5|.
CASSYGNGIYNERFF
TGTGCCAGCAGTTACGGGAACGGGATCTACAATGAGCGGTTCTTC
>TRBD2|TRBJ2-7|TRBV7-4|.
CASSLAALAGGIQNYEQYF
TGTGCCAGCAGCTTAGCGGCACTAGCGGGAGGAATACAGAACTACGAGCAGTACTTC
>.|TRBJ2-2|TRBV29-1|once
CSVGNTGKMFF
TGCAGCGTAGGGAACACCGGGAAGATGTTTTTT
>.|TRBJ2-2|TRBV4-2|.
CASSRESGIGTGELFF
TGTGCCAGCAGCCGAGAGTCAGGGATCGGCACCGGGGAGCTGTTTTTT
>.|TRBJ2-2|TRBV11-1|once
CTCSLGLSGELFF
TGTACCTGCAGCTTAGGACTATCCGGGGAGTTGTTTTTT
>.|TRBJ2-5|TRBV2|once
CASSEGGPRETQYF
TGTGCCAGCAGTGAAGGGGGCCCCCGGGAGACCCAGTACTTC
>.|TRBJ1-2|TRBV5-1|.
CAGSRRGGDGYTF
TGCGCCGGCAGTCGTAGGGGAGGGGATGGCTACACCTTC
>.|TRBJ1-1|TRBV5-1|.
CASSLDPGGCEAFF
TGCGCCAGCAGCTTGGATCCGGGGGGTTGTGAAGCTTTCTTT
>TRBD2|TRBJ2-1|TRBV7-8|.
CASSPGLADNEQFF
TGTGCCAGCAGCCCAGGACTAGCGGACAATGAGCAGTTCTTC
>.|TRBJ1-2|TRBV29-1|.
CCVEVGGYGYTF
TGCTGCGTTGAAGTTGGCGGATATGGATACACCTTC
>.|TRBJ1-1|TRBV29-1|.
CSVDVWREAFF
TGCAGCGTTGATGTTTGGAGGGAAGCTTTCTTT
>.|TRBJ2-7|TRBV2|.
CDSSDDSYEQYF
TGTGACAGCAGTGACGACAGCTACGAGCAGTACTTC
>.|TRBJ1-5|TRBV12-3/TRBV12-4|many
CASSSEYQPQHF
TGTGCCAGCAGTTCCGAATATCAGCCCCAGCATTTT
>.|TRBJ1-1|TRBV20-1|.
CSASGGTFTEAFF
TGCAGTGCTTCGGGAGGGACCTTCACTGAAGCTTTCTTT
>.|TRBJ1-2|TRBV7-8|many
CASSTQEGGRAF
TGTGCCAGCAGCACTCAGGAGGGGGGCAGGGCCTTC
>.|TRBJ1-1|TRBV6-1|.
CGRSVKDSRSGTEAFF
TGCGGCAGGAGTGTTAAGGACAGCCGTAGTGGCACTGAAGCTTTCTTT
>.|TRBJ2-3|TRBV11-2|.
CASGLDARGLTDTQYF
TGTGCCAGCGGCTTAGATGCAAGGGGCCTCACAGATACGCAGTATTTT
>.|TRBJ2-5|TRBV11-2|.
CANSIVNGGSRQETQYF
TGTGCCAACAGCATAGTCAATGGGGGCAGTCGGCAAGAGACCCAGTACTTC